Below, 32 T cell receptor beta chains from the same sample are listed, as sequenced in a study of T cell repertoires in cytomegalovirus infection. TCRdb re-called the reads with MiXCR, one entry per CDR3 protein. Of a few hundred thousand distinct CDR3 sequences in the sample, under 20% were seen once. The sample was PBMCs. These receptors were obtained from a human donor in good health (CMV status not recorded). Some clones in this sample may be carry-over from other donors' samples.

The genes are TRBV4-2 and TRBJ2-1, with D perhaps TRBD1 or TRBD2 (6 bases each). This CDR3 is 17 amino acids long. Germline V gives CDR1 LGHNA, CDR2 YNFKEQ. V was cut by 1 base and J by 4 bases, with 17 bases left in between. The CDR3 DNA is TGTGCCAGCAGCCAAGTTCTTACGGGGGCGCGGTACAATGAGCAGTTCTTC. Translating it yields CASSQVLTGARYNEQFF.

This clonotype was counted many times. V and J are TRBV7-2 and TRBJ1-5; D not resolved. V was clipped by 1 base and J by 0 bases, with 13 bases between them. Germline lookup yields CDR1 SGHTA and CDR2 FQGNSA. This CDR3 is built from 17 residues. The CDR3 sequence: CASSLVLQVYSNQPQHF. DNA for the CDR3: TGTGCCAGCAGCTTAGTTCTCCAGGTCTATAGCAATCAGCCCCAGCATTTT.

In its sample, this clonotype was seen a few times. The chain recombines TRBV6-5 with TRBJ2-3, with 7 bases that match TRBD1. This CDR3 has 15 amino acids. Germline assignment: CDR1 MNHEY and CDR2 SVGAGI. Trimming cost V 4 bases and J 5 bases; bases outside gene matches: 9. DNA for the CDR3: TGTGCCAGCAGTTCCTCCGTAGGGGGCGTAGATACGCAGTATTTT. Amino acids: CASSSSVGGVDTQYF.

This clonotype was found a few times. Written as DNA, the CDR3 is TGTGCCAGCAGCTTGGGGCAGAAGAACACTGAAGCTTTCTTT. Its protein is CASSLGQKNTEAFF. V gene TRBV5-5 combines with J gene TRBJ1-1; D gene ambiguous. V gave up 0 bases and J gave up 1 base, with 7 bases separating them. In germline, CDR1 is SGHKS, CDR2 YYEKEE (reference sequence). CDR3 length: 14 amino acids.

J is TRBJ2-3 and V is TRBV6-5; 8 positions match TRBD2. The CDR3 contains 14 residues. After removal of 0 bases from V and 6 bases from J, the junction contained 2 bases not matched to a gene. Germline-derived CDR1 and CDR2 are MNHEY and SVGAGI. The CDR3 nucleotides read TGTGCCAGCAGTTACTCGGCGGGGGGCGATACGCAGTATTTT. This gives the protein CASSYSAGGDTQYF.

There are many counts of this clonotype. V and J are TRBV7-2 and TRBJ1-1, with D unresolved. Germline values: CDR1 SGHTA, CDR2 FQGNSA. V shed 1 base and J shed 1 base, with 13 bases lying between them. The CDR3 runs 16 residues. For the CDR3, the DNA is TGTGCCAGCAGCTTAGTTAGGGTTCGGAAGAACACTGAAGCTTTCTTT. Its protein is CASSLVRVRKNTEAFF.

In its sample, this clonotype was seen many times. The CDR3: CASSHGGMREKLFF. CDR3 in DNA: TGTGCCAGCAGCCATGGGGGAATGCGAGAAAAACTGTTTTTT. V usage is TRBV7-9 and J usage is TRBJ1-4; D might be TRBD1 (5 bases). The V end lost 5 bases, the J end lost 8 bases, and 15 bases lay between the germline ends. The CDR3 has 14 residues. The germline V gene encodes CDR1 SEHNR and CDR2 FQNEAQ (reference sequence).

This chain joins TRBV18 and TRBJ2-1; 8 bases match TRBD2. Trimming took 0 bases from V and 2 from J; bases not matched to a gene: 6. The CDR3 consists of 17 residues. The germline gives CDR1 KGHSH, CDR2 LQKENI. CDR3 protein: CASSPPSGGAAYNEQFF. The DNA of the CDR3 is TGTGCCAGCTCACCACCGTCCGGGGGGGCCGCCTACAATGAGCAGTTCTTC.

This clonotype showed up just a few times. The genes are TRBV20-1 and TRBJ2-3; the match to TRBD2 covers 12 bases. V was clipped by 6 bases and J by 4 bases; unmatched bases: 2. Looked up from germline, CDR1 is DFQATT and CDR2 is SNEGSKA (reference sequence). The CDR3 totals 13 residues. For the CDR3, the DNA is TGCAGTGCGAGACTAGCGGGGGCAGATACGCAGTATTTT. Translation: CSARLAGADTQYF.

This clonotype has a handful of counts. This chain connects TRBV28 to TRBJ2-5; TRBD2 aligns across 7 bases. V shed 3 bases and J 4 bases; nucleotides not matched to a gene: 14. The germline V gene has CDR1 MDHEN and CDR2 SYDVKM. The CDR3 spans 17 residues. The CDR3 sequence is CASSFSRAAGTRETQYF. The CDR3 coding sequence is TGTGCCAGCAGTTTCAGTCGGGCAGCGGGGACGAGAGAGACCCAGTACTTC.

The V gene is TRBV7-9, the J gene TRBJ1-2, with D unclear. The V gene's germline CDR1 is SEHNR and CDR2 FQNEAQ (reference sequence). This CDR3 is built from 15 residues. Trimming took 4 bases from V and 1 from J, leaving 13 bases between them. The CDR3 sequence: CASSSMDRDNYGYTF. The CDR3 DNA follows: TGTGCCAGCAGCTCAATGGACCGAGATAACTATGGCTACACCTTC.

The rearrangement links TRBV27 to TRBJ1-1; 12 positions match TRBD1. Per the germline V gene, CDR1 is MNHEY and CDR2 is SMNVEV (reference sequence). The trim removed 6 bases at V and 5 bases at J, leaving 7 bases unmatched. The length of the CDR3 is 15 residues. The CDR3 loop reads CASSPGQGAATEAFF. CDR3 bases: TGTGCCAGCAGCCCGGGACAGGGGGCGGCGACTGAAGCTTTCTTT.

The rearrangement uses TRBV2 and TRBJ1-1; D call uncertain. There are 14 residues in the CDR3. Germline CDR1 reads SNHLY; CDR2 reads FYNNEI. V was shortened by 2 bases and J by 1 base, with 8 bases between the two germline ends. CDR3 sequence reads: CASSERVPNTEAFF. In DNA, the CDR3 is TGTGCCAGCAGTGAAAGGGTACCGAACACTGAAGCTTTCTTT. Using reference TRBV2 and TRBJ1-1 for the parts outside the CDR3, the full variable domain is EPEVTQTPSHQVTQMGQEVILRCVPISNHLYFYWYRQILGQKVEFLVSFYNNEISEKSEIFDDQFSVERPDGSNFTLKIRSTKLEDSAMYFCASSERVPNTEAFFGQGTRLTVV.

This clonotype was counted at least ten times. This rearrangement joins TRBV7-2 to TRBJ1-1, with D unresolved. The CDR3 is made up of 13 amino acids. V was cut by 5 bases and J by 10 bases, with 17 bases left in between. Looked up from germline, CDR1 is SGHTA and CDR2 is FQGNSA. This CDR3 is CASSAYTAPLAFF. The CDR3 bases are TGTGCCAGCAGCGCATATACCGCCCCTTTAGCTTTCTTT.

V gene TRBV19 combines with J gene TRBJ2-1; no reliable D call. Germline-derived CDR1 and CDR2 are LNHDA and SQIVND (reference sequence). The CDR3 runs 15 residues. Trimming removed 1 base at V and 0 bases at J, with 7 bases between. The CDR3 region is CASSIATNSYNEQFF. The CDR3 nucleotides are TGTGCCAGTAGTATAGCTACAAACTCCTACAATGAGCAGTTCTTC.

There are many counts of this clonotype. The gene calls are TRBV20-1 and TRBJ1-5; a possible D gene is TRBD1 (5 bases). V shed 5 bases and J shed 0 bases, with 14 bases lying between them. The CDR3 is 15 amino acids. Germline assignment: CDR1 DFQATT and CDR2 SNEGSKA (reference sequence). As DNA, the CDR3 is TGCAGTGCTGGAGGGGCCAGTTATAGCAATCAGCCCCAGCATTTT. The encoded protein is CSAGGASYSNQPQHF.

This chain joins TRBV19 and TRBJ2-1; 7 positions agree with TRBD1. Per germline, CDR1 LNHDA and CDR2 SQIVND (reference sequence). The CDR3 contains 15 residues. V lost 7 bases to trimming and J lost 6 bases; unmatched junction nucleotides: 12. The CDR3 spells CASMQYRGGLNEQFF. Written as DNA, the CDR3 is TGTGCCAGTATGCAATACAGGGGCGGCCTCAATGAGCAGTTCTTC.

As to this clonotype: Being one base from a much bigger clone, this may be a read error. The chain employs TRBV7-2 and TRBJ1-1, with D uncertain. This CDR3 has 13 residues. CDR1 and CDR2 (germline): SGHTA, FQGNSA. The DNA of the CDR3 is TGTGCCAACAGCGTACTCACGGGGACTGAAGCTTTCTTT. Residues: CANSVLTGTEAFF.

This clonotype was seen at least ten times. This chain links TRBV6-1 with TRBJ1-1; D might be TRBD1 (5 bases). The CDR3 consists of 14 residues. V lost 5 bases and J lost 1, with 11 bases in between. Per the germline V gene, CDR1 is MNHNS and CDR2 is SASEGT. CDR3 sequence: CASSYKGWNTEAFF. Here the CDR3 DNA reads TGTGCCAGCAGTTATAAGGGGTGGAACACTGAAGCTTTCTTT.

This clonotype has a count of ten or more. This rearrangement joins TRBV2 to TRBJ1-1; D perhaps matches TRBD1 (5 bases). CDR3 length: 14 amino acids. V was trimmed by 3 bases and J by 4 bases, leaving 12 bases between them. CDR1 and CDR2 from the germline V gene are SNHLY and FYNNEI. The CDR3 is CASSDREGGTEAFF. The CDR3 DNA reads TGTGCCAGCAGTGACAGGGAAGGCGGCACTGAAGCTTTCTTT.

The chain has TRBV20-1 and TRBJ2-7; unclear D gene. The CDR3 totals 13 residues. Germline CDR1 and CDR2: DFQATT and SNEGSKA (reference sequence). Between the trimmed V and J ends, which lost 3 bases and 3 bases, there was a span of 12 bases. The chain's CDR3 is CSASQATGYEQYF. In DNA form, the CDR3 reads TGCAGTGCTAGCCAGGCTACTGGCTACGAGCAGTACTTC.

This clonotype was found a few times. V gene TRBV6-2 or TRBV6-3 combines with J gene TRBJ2-1; TRBD2 aligns across 10 bases. V was pared by 6 bases and J by 4 bases, with 6 bases of the junction left unmatched. The germline CDR1 and CDR2 sequences are MNHEY and SVGEGT. The CDR3 totals 15 residues. The CDR3 nucleotides read TGTGCCAGCAGAAAGGGACTAGCGCTTTACAATGAGCAGTTCTTC. As protein: CASRKGLALYNEQFF.

CDR3 protein: CASSQGHPQSYEQYF. In nucleotides, the CDR3 is TGTGCCAGCTCACAAGGACACCCGCAATCCTACGAGCAGTACTTC. The V and J genes are TRBV18 and TRBJ2-7; D possibly corresponds to TRBD1 (5 bases). Germline V lookup: CDR1 KGHSH, CDR2 LQKENI. The CDR3 runs 15 residues. V was cut by 4 bases and J by 1 base, with 14 bases left in between.

This clonotype is a singleton in its sample. The V call is TRBV18, the J call TRBJ2-7; D gene ambiguous. The CDR3 spans 15 residues. The ends were cut back, 2 bases at V and 4 bases at J, with 15 bases in the middle. Germline lookup yields CDR1 KGHSH and CDR2 LQKENI. This CDR3 is CASSPKNVSPYEQYF. CDR3 DNA: TGTGCCAGCTCACCAAAGAATGTATCCCCTTACGAGCAGTACTTC.

This clonotype has more than one count but fewer than ten. Here the CDR3 DNA reads TGTGCCAGCAGCCCCCGGACAGGGCTCCCAGAGACCCAGTACTTC. Protein: CASSPRTGLPETQYF. V is TRBV7-9 and J is TRBJ2-5, with 8 bases matching TRBD1. V was pared by 5 bases and J by 4 bases, with 9 bases of the junction left unmatched. The CDR3 runs to 15 residues. Per the germline V gene, CDR1 is SEHNR and CDR2 is FQNEAQ (reference sequence).

This clonotype has at least ten counts. CDR3: CASTEQAGGVMGNTGELFF. The CDR3 region has the DNA TGTGCCAGCACCGAACAAGCGGGGGGTGTTATGGGGAACACCGGGGAGCTGTTTTTT. The J gene is TRBJ2-2, the V gene TRBV2, with TRBD2 matching 9 bases. V shed 7 bases, J shed 1 base, and the junction held 16 bases outside the gene matches. Germline V gives CDR1 SNHLY, CDR2 FYNNEI. The CDR3 loop spans 19 amino acids.

In its sample, this clonotype was seen a few times. V is TRBV14 and J is TRBJ2-3; D might be TRBD2 (5 bases). Germline V CDR1 and CDR2: SGHDN, FVKESK. The V end lost 4 bases, the J end lost 5 bases, and 19 bases lay between the germline ends. The CDR3 loop spans 16 amino acids. DNA of the CDR3: TGTGCCAGCAGCCCCGTAGGGCTCCGGGATGGAGATACGCAGTATTTT. This encodes CASSPVGLRDGDTQYF.

The J gene is TRBJ2-3, the V gene TRBV20-1; 8 bases map to TRBD2. The germline V gene has CDR1 DFQATT and CDR2 SNEGSKA (reference sequence). V was clipped by 1 base and J by 1 base; unmatched bases: 4. There are 15 residues in the CDR3. CDR3 DNA: TGCAGTGCTAGAGTTGCGACTAGCGGCACAGATACGCAGTATTTT. Its translation: CSARVATSGTDTQYF.

This clonotype was counted many times. The V call is TRBV5-5, the J call TRBJ2-1; 7 bases align to TRBD1. This CDR3 is 14 amino acids long. The V gene's germline CDR1 is SGHKS and CDR2 YYEKEE (reference sequence). V gave up 4 bases and J gave up 4 bases; unmatched junction bases: 5. The CDR3 sequence is CASSRDRKYNEQFF. The CDR3 coding sequence is TGTGCCAGCAGCCGGGACAGAAAGTACAATGAGCAGTTCTTC.

Ten or more counts support this clonotype. V gene TRBV7-6 combines with J gene TRBJ2-5, with D unresolved. This CDR3 is 13 amino acids long. V was trimmed by 4 bases and J by 2 bases, leaving 8 bases between them. CDR1 is SGHVS, CDR2 FNYEAQ, per germline. Here the CDR3 DNA reads TGTGCCAGCAGCTCGGTGATACAAGAGACCCAGTACTTC. It yields the protein CASSSVIQETQYF.

There are a few counts of this clonotype. The rearrangement joins TRBV12-3 or TRBV12-4 to TRBJ2-3; D remains ambiguous. The length of the CDR3 is 15 residues. V was cut by 2 bases and J by 0 bases, with 9 bases left in between. The CDR3 nucleotides are TGTGCCAGCAGTTTATTAGGAGATAGCACAGATACGCAGTATTTT. This translates into CASSLLGDSTDTQYF.

This clonotype was picked up many times. The chain links TRBV7-9 to TRBJ1-4, with D maybe TRBD1 (6 bases). Trimming left V 4 bases short and J 5 bases short, with 20 bases between. Germline-derived CDR1 and CDR2 are SEHNR and FQNEAQ (reference sequence). This CDR3 has 17 amino acids. The CDR3 loop is CASSSTRPTGNNEKLFF. The CDR3, as DNA: TGTGCCAGCAGCTCAACCCGCCCTACAGGGAACAATGAAAAACTGTTTTTT.